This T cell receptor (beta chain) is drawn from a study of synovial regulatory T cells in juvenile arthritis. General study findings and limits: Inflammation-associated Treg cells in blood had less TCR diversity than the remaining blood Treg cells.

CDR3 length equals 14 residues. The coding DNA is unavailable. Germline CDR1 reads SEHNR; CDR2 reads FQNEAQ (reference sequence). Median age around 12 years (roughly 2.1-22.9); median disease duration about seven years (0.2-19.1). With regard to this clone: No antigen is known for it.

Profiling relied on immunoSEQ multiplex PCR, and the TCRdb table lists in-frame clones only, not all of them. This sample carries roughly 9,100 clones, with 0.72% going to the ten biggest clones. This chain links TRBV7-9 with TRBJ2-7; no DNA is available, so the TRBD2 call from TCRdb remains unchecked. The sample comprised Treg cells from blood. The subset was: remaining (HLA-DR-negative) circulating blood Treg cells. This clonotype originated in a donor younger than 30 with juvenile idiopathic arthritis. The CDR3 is CASSLDLDNYEQYF.